These T cell receptor beta chains were read from a single sample in a study of cytomegalovirus exposure and HLA in healthy donors. Measured with immunoSEQ multiplex PCR; TCRdb has only the in-frame clones, and not every one. Found here are about 78,000 clones, 72% of them singletons; the top ten hold around 10%. The sequenced sample consisted of PBMCs. These receptors were taken from a woman in her 40s in good health and CMV-seropositive. The conserved cysteine and the conserved F or W are not part of the CDR3 here. Fields, in order: V gene, CDR3 length, J gene, CDR3 protein.

TRBV7-2	13	TRBJ2-1	ASSWGLLASNEQF
TRBV27	12	TRBJ2-7	ASAAEGPPYEQY
TRBV4-3	13	TRBJ2-5	ASSRNGQAEETQY
TRBV29-1	13	TRBJ1-2	SVSLGQGNNYGYT
TRBV11-2	11	TRBJ1-1	ASSKGTGQEAF
TRBV30	12	TRBJ1-2	AWKGVNRGLGYT
TRBV18	11	TRBJ1-1	ASSPSQNTEAL
TRBV29-1	10	TRBJ1-1	SVDPGQGKAF
TRBV7-2	12	TRBJ1-5	ASSLLQGREPQH
TRBV9	10	TRBJ1-2	ASSVGGGTGV
TRBV4-1	12	TRBJ2-1	ASMQQGPHNEQF
TRBV5-8	11	TRBJ1-5	ASNHQGSQPQH
TRBV6-5	13	TRBJ1-2	ASSSGGRMNYGYP
TRBV4-3	11	TRBJ2-5	ASSRREGETQY
TRBV5-4	12	TRBJ1-1	ASSLMGANTEAF
TRBV19	17	TRBJ2-2	ASSISRLAGGLNTGELF
TRBV29-1	11	TRBJ2-7	SVVGAGGREQY
TRBV6-1	12	TRBJ2-7	ATKSSGPFYEQY
TRBV10-2	11	TRBJ1-1	ASSGTDGAEAF
TRBV18	14	TRBJ1-1	ASSPTRGGFDTEAF
TRBV6-5	12	TRBJ2-1	ATRGLAGESEQF
TRBV27	12	TRBJ2-3	ASAPGSLADTQY
TRBV7-2	9	TRBJ2-7	ASSFLYEQY
TRBV7-2	13	TRBJ2-5	ASSLYRGAQETQY
TRBV28	14	TRBJ2-5	ASSLAGTILQETQY
TRBV19	12	TRBJ1-5	ASRQVSQNQPQH
TRBV7-9	14	TRBJ2-5	ASSFSSGSHQETQY
TRBV7-8	12	TRBJ2-7	ASSLTSQKYEQY
TRBV6-6	14	TRBJ1-2	ASSSDPGLGGYGYT
TRBV7-6	14	TRBJ2-1	ASSSGTSGGGNEQF
TRBV25-1	12	TRBJ1-5	ASSEWEGNQPQH
TRBV27	14	TRBJ2-1	ASSKRLAGVLNEQF
TRBV2	16	TRBJ2-5	ASSVPLTGGGSKETQY
TRBV6-1	12	TRBJ2-5	ASSEGGTKETQY
TRBV12-5	12	TRBJ2-1	ASVTSGAYNEQF
TRBV29-1	12	TRBJ2-7	SVGEVGTLYEQY
TRBV5-1	13	TRBJ2-1	ASSWGLGESGEQF
TRBV11-2	12	TRBJ2-5	ASSREPIRETQY
TRBV7-9	12	TRBJ1-2	ASSLALGVYGYT
TRBV19	16	TRBJ2-7	ASSIGGTGGSNSGEQY
TRBV6-6	11	TRBJ2-2	RSGQGVTGELF
TRBV5-1	13	TRBJ2-3	ASGTQGGIMDTQY
TRBV5-6	13	TRBJ2-1	ASSLDPSGYNEQF
TRBV5-1	12	TRBJ2-1	ASSLRSGSHEQF
TRBV29-1	9	TRBJ2-7	SVGGGQGRV
TRBV6-5	13	TRBJ1-2	ASSRTGATDYGYT
TRBV6-1	13	TRBJ2-4	ASLWREASKNIQY
TRBV7-4	9	TRBJ1-4	ASRRQEKLF
TRBV6-1	11	TRBJ1-1	ASSRTGSGEAF
TRBV7-9	14	TRBJ2-1	ASSLGGTIGDNEQF
TRBV6-1	12	TRBJ1-4	ASSEQRGGEKLF
TRBV9	12	TRBJ1-5	ASSAGQNVQPQH
TRBV5-1	14	TRBJ2-1	ASSLAHGTRDNEQF
TRBV4-1	13	TRBJ2-4	ASSQSTGDWNIQY
TRBV7-2	11	TRBJ1-2	ASSLDLRFGYT
TRBV4-2	15	TRBJ2-1	ASSQEAGLAGYNEQF
TRBV27	14	TRBJ2-2	ASSLSGEIITGELF
TRBV30	10	TRBJ2-5	AWRQGGETQY
TRBV19	12	TRBJ2-2	ASGTGLNTGELF